This T cell receptor (beta chain) was captured in a study of read filtering for tumor transcriptome and immune sequencing. Trimming removed 4 bases from V and 9 bases from J, with 11 bases in between. Germline V CDR1 and CDR2: SGHTA, FQGNSA. The CDR3 is 12 amino acids. Molecular barcoded adaptors covering alpha/delta and beta/gamma chains were used on 400 to 450 ng RNA. Each CDR3 protein is one row after TCRdb ran MiXCR on the reads. Among under 40,000 distinct CDR3 sequences listed, 13% to 15% were seen once. This clonotype was seen at least ten times. V usage is TRBV7-2 and J usage is TRBJ2-3; D unclear. The sample consisted of a population of CD138-negative cells sorted from bone marrow. This sequence was found in a donor aged 40 or over with multiple myeloma. CDR3 nucleotides: TGTGCCAGCAGCTCCCTGACTGGGACGCAGTATTTT. Translating it yields CASSSLTGTQYF.